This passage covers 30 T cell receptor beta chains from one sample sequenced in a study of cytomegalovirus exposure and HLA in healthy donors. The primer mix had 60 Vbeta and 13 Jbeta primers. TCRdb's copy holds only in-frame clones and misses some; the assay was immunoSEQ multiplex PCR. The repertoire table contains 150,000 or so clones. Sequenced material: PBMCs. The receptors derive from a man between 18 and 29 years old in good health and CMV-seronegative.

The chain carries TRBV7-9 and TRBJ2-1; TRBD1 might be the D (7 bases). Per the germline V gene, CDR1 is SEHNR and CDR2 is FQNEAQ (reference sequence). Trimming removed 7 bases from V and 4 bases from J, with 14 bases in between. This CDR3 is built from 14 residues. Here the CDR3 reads CASKPGGMYNEQFF. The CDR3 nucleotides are TGTGCCAGCAAACCAGGGGGGATGTACAATGAGCAGTTCTTC. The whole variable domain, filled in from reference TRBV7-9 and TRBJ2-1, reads DTGVSQNPRHKITKRGQNVTFRCDPISEHNRLYWYRQTLGQGPEFLTYFQNEAQLEKSRLLSDRFSAERPKGSFSTLEIQRTEQGDSAMYLCASKPGGMYNEQFFGPGTRLTVL.

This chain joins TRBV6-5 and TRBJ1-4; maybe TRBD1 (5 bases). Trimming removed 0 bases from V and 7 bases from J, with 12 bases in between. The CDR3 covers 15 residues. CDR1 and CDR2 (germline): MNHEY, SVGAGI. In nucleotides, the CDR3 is TGTGCCAGCAGTTACTCGCAGGGTTTGAGTGAAAAACTGTTTTTT. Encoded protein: CASSYSQGLSEKLFF.

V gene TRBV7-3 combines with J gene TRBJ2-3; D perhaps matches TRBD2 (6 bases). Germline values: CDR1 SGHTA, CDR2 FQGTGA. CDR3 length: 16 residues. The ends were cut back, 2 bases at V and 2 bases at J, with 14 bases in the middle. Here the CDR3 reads CASSLGASAYTDTQYF. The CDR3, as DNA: TGTGCCAGCAGCTTAGGAGCTAGCGCGTACACAGATACGCAGTATTTT.

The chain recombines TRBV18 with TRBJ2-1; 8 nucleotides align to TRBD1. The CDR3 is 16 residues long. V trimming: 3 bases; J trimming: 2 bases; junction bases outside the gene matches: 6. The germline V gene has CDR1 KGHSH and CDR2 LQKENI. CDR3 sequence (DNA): TGTGCCAGCTCACCCAGGACGGGACAGGCCTACAATGAGCAGTTCTTC. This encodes CASSPRTGQAYNEQFF.

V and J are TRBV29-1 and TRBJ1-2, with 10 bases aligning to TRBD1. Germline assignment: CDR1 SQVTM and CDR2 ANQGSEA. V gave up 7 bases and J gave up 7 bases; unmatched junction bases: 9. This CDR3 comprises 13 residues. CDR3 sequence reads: CSGRQGALSGYTF. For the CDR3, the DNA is TGCAGCGGGAGACAGGGGGCTCTAAGTGGCTACACCTTC.

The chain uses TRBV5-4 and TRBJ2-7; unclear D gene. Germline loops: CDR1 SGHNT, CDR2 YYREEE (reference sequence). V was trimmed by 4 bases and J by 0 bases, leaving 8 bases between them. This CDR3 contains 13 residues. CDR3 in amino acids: CASSPTHSYEQYF. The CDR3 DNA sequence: TGTGCCAGCAGCCCTACTCACTCCTACGAGCAGTACTTC.

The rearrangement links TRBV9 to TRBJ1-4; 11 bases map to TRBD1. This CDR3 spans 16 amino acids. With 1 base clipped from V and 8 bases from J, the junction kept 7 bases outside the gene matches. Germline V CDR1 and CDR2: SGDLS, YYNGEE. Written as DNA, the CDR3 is TGTGCCAGCAGCGTAAAGGGGACAGGGGGAAAGGAAAAACTGTTTTTT. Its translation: CASSVKGTGGKEKLFF.

The CDR3 reads CASRRGHEQYF. The CDR3 DNA follows: TGTGCCAGCAGACGAGGCCACGAGCAGTACTTC. The chain has TRBV28 and TRBJ2-7; D gene uncertain. Germline CDR1 and CDR2: MDHEN and SYDVKM. With 6 bases removed from V and 5 bases from J, the gap between germline ends came to 8 bases. CDR3 length: 11 residues.

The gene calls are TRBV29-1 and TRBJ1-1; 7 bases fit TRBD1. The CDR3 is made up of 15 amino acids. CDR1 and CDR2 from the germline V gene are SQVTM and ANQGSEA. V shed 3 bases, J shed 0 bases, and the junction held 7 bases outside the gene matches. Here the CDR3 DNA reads TGCAGCGTTGATGGAGGGGGCATGATGAACACTGAAGCTTTCTTT. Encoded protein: CSVDGGGMMNTEAFF. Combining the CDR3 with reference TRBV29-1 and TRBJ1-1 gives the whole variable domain SAVISQKPSRDICQRGTSLTIQCQVDSQVTMMFWYRQQPGQSLTLIATANQGSEATYESGFVIDKFPISRPNLTFSTLTVSNMSPEDSSIYLCSVDGGGMMNTEAFFGQGTRLTVV.

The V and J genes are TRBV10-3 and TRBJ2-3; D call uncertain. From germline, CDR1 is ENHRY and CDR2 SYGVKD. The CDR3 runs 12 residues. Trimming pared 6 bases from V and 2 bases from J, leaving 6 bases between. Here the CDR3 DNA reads TGTGCCATCAGCACAAACACAGATACGCAGTATTTT. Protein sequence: CAISTNTDTQYF.

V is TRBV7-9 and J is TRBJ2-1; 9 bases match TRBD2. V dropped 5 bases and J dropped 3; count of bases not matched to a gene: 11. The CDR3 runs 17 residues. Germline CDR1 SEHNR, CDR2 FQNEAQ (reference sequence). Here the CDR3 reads CASSTRIIAGVYNEQFF. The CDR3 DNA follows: TGTGCCAGCAGCACCCGAATAATAGCGGGAGTCTACAATGAGCAGTTCTTC.

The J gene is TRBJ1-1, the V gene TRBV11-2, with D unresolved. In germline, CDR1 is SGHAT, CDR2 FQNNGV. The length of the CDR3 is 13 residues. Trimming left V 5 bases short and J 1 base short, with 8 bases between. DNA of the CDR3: TGTGCCAGCAGCGGGCTCCCGAACACTGAAGCTTTCTTT. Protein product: CASSGLPNTEAFF. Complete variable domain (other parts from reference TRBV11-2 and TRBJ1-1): EAGVAQSPRYKIIEKRQSVAFWCNPISGHATLYWYQQILGQGPKLLIQFQNNGVVDDSQLPKDRFSAERLKGVDSTLKIQPAKLEDSAVYLCASSGLPNTEAFFGQGTRLTVV.

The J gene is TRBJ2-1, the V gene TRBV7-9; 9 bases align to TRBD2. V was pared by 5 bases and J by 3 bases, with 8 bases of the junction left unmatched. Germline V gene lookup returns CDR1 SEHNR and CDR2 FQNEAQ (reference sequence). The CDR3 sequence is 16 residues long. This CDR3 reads CASSLSGGPFYNEQFF. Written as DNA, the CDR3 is TGTGCCAGCAGCCTTAGCGGGGGCCCCTTCTACAATGAGCAGTTCTTC. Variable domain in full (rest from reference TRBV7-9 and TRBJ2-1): DTGVSQNPRHKITKRGQNVTFRCDPISEHNRLYWYRQTLGQGPEFLTYFQNEAQLEKSRLLSDRFSAERPKGSFSTLEIQRTEQGDSAMYLCASSLSGGPFYNEQFFGPGTRLTVL.

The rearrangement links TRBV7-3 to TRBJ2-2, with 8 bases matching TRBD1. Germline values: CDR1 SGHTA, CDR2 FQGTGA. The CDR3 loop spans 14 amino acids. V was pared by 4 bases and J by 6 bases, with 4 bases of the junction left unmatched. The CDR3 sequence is CASSSGQGPGELFF. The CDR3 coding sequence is TGTGCCAGCAGCTCCGGACAGGGTCCCGGGGAGCTGTTTTTT.

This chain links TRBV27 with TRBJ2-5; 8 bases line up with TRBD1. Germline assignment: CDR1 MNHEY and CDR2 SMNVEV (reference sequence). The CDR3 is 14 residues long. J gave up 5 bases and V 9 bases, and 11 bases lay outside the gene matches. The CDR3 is CASGRQGARETQYF. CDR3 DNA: TGTGCCAGTGGGCGGCAGGGGGCGCGGGAGACCCAGTACTTC.

The CDR3 here is CASGTGTYEQYF. The CDR3 DNA sequence: TGTGCCAGCGGAACAGGAACCTACGAGCAGTACTTC. The chain is built from TRBV27 and TRBJ2-5, with D maybe TRBD1 (5 bases). TRBJ2-7 matches the DNA end more closely, so the J call is doubtful. Germline loops: CDR1 MNHEY, CDR2 SMNVEV (reference sequence). The CDR3 loop spans 12 amino acids.

CDR3 sequence reads: CASSGRRDRGHEQYF. The CDR3 DNA is TGTGCCAGCAGTGGAAGGAGGGACAGGGGCCACGAGCAGTACTTC. This rearrangement joins TRBV27 to TRBJ2-7; 10 nucleotides match TRBD1. Unmatched junction bases numbered 9, after V lost 5 bases and J lost 5 bases. In germline, CDR1 is MNHEY, CDR2 SMNVEV (reference sequence). The CDR3 is 15 residues long.

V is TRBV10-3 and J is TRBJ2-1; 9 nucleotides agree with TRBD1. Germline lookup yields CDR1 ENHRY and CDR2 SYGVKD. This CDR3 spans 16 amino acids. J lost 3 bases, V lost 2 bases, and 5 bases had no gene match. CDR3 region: CAISETPGQGYNEQFF. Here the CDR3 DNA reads TGTGCCATCAGTGAGACACCGGGACAGGGCTACAATGAGCAGTTCTTC.

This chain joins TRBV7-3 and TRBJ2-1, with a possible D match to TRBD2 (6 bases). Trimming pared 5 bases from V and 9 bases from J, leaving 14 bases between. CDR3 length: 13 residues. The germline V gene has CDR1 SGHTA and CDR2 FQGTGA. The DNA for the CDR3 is TGTGCCAGCAGCCGCCTTGGGGGGATTGAGCAGTTCTTC. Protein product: CASSRLGGIEQFF.

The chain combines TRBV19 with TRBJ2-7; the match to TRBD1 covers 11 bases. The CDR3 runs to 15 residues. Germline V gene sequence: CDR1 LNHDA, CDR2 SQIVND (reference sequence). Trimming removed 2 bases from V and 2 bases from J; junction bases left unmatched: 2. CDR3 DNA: TGTGCCAGTAGTATACCGGGACAGGGGGCCTACGAGCAGTACTTC. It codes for CASSIPGQGAYEQYF.

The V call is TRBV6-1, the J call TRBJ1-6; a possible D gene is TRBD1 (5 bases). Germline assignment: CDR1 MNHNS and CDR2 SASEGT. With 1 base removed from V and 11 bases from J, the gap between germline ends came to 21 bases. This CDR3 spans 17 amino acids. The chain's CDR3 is CASSEGVGAVARTPLHF. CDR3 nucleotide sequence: TGTGCCAGCAGTGAAGGGGTAGGGGCCGTGGCTAGGACACCCCTCCACTTT.

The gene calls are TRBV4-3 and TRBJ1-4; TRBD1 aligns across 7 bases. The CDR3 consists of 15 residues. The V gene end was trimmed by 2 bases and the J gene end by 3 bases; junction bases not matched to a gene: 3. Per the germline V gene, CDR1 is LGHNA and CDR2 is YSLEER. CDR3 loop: CASSQIGTANEKLFF. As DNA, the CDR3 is TGCGCCAGCAGCCAAATCGGGACAGCTAATGAAAAACTGTTTTTT.

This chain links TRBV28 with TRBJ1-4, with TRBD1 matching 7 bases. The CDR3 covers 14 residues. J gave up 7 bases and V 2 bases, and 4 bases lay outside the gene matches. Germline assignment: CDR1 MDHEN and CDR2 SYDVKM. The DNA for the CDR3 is TGTGCCAGCAGTTTAAGGGGGCTAGGTGAAAAACTGTTTTTT. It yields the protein CASSLRGLGEKLFF.

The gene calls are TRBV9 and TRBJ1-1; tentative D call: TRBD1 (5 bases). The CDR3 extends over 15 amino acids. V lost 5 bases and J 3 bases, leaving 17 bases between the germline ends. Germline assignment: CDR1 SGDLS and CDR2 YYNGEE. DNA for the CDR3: TGTGCCAGCAGTCCCCATTGGGGGGTGGACACTGAAGCTTTCTTT. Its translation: CASSPHWGVDTEAFF.

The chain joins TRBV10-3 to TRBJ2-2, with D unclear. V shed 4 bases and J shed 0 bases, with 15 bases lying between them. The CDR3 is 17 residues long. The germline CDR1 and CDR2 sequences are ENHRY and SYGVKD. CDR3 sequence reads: CAISANQPLANTGELFF. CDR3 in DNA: TGTGCCATCAGTGCCAACCAACCTCTAGCGAACACCGGGGAGCTGTTTTTT.

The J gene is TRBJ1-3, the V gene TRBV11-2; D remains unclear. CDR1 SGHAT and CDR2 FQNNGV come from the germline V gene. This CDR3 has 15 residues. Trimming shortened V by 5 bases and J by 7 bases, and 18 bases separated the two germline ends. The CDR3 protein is CASSRQHNNINTIYF. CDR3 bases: TGTGCCAGCAGCCGCCAACATAATAATATTAACACCATATATTTT.

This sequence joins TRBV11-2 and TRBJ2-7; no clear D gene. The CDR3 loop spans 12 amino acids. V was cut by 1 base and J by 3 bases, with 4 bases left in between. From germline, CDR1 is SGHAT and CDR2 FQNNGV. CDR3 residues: CASSLVGYEQYF. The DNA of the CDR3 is TGTGCCAGCAGCTTAGTCGGCTACGAGCAGTACTTC.

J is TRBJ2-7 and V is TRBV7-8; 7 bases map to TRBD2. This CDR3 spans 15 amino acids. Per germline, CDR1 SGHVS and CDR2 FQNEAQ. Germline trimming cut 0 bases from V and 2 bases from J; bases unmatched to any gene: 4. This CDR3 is CASSLARAGPYEQYF. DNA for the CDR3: TGTGCCAGCAGCTTAGCGAGAGCGGGGCCCTACGAGCAGTACTTC.

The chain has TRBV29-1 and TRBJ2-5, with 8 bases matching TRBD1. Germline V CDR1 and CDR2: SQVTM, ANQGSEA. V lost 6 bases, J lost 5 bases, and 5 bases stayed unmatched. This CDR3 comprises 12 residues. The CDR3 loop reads CSVLGQGETQYF. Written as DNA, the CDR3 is TGCAGCGTCCTCGGACAGGGTGAGACCCAGTACTTC.

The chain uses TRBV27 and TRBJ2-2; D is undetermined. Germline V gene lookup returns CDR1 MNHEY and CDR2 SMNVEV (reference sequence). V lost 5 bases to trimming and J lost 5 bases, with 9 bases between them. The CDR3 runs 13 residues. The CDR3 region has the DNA TGTGCCAGCAGTCCCTACCTTACCGGGGAGCTGTTTTTT. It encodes CASSPYLTGELFF.